One and the same sample provided the 30 T cell receptor beta chains below, sequenced in a study of control samples from healthy donors and cancer patients (TCRdb year 2020). Library prep was done by the immunoSEQ multiplex PCR assay. In its TCRdb copy, this immuneACCESS table keeps in-frame sequences only and misses some clones. Where compared with another copy, unresolved V genes explain less than half of these, and the others have no known cause. The sample table holds about 170,000 clones, of which 70% to 90% were seen once. Of the sample, nearly 5% falls within the top ten clones. Sequences were obtained from blood. These TCRs come from a woman aged 25-40 years in good health.

The V call is TRBV19, the J call TRBJ2-7; D possibly corresponds to TRBD1 (5 bases). Germline CDR1 and CDR2: LNHDA and SQIVND (reference sequence). This CDR3 is 14 amino acids long. Trimming took 1 base from V and 3 from J, leaving 10 bases between them. The CDR3 loop is CASSIGGARYEQYF. The CDR3 nucleotides read TGTGCCAGTAGTATAGGGGGCGCGCGCTACGAGCAGTACTTC.

The chain is built from TRBV9 and TRBJ2-4, with TRBD2 identical over 7 bases. The germline gives CDR1 SGDLS, CDR2 YYNGEE. The CDR3 covers 12 residues. The V gene end was trimmed by 0 bases and the J gene end by 9 bases; junction bases not matched to a gene: 0. CDR3 DNA: TGTGCCAGCAGCGTAGGGGAGGGCATTCAGTACTTC. Translating gives CASSVGEGIQYF.

The rearrangement joins TRBV11-3 to TRBJ2-2; D gene ambiguous. Trimming took off 5 bases at V and 4 bases at J, with 8 bases between the two ends. CDR3 size: 13 residues. Germline loops: CDR1 SGHNT, CDR2 YENEEA. CDR3 loop: CASSPRPTGELFF. CDR3 DNA: TGTGCCAGCAGCCCACGACCCACCGGGGAGCTGTTTTTT.

This clone was detected a few times. The CDR3 is CASSSTGDTGRAQYF. The CDR3 DNA reads TGTGCCAGCAGTTCCACGGGGGACACCGGAAGGGCCCAGTACTTC. The chain joins TRBV6-5 to TRBJ2-5; D is perhaps TRBD1 or TRBD2 (6 bases each). Trimming pared 4 bases from V and 9 bases from J, leaving 21 bases between. This CDR3 is 15 amino acids long. Germline V CDR1 and CDR2: MNHEY, SVGAGI.

The count of this clone is one. The chain links TRBV4-1 to TRBJ2-1; D may correspond to TRBD1 or TRBD2 (5 bases each). Trimming pared 1 base from V and 5 bases from J, leaving 15 bases between. The CDR3 is 16 amino acids. Germline V gene sequence: CDR1 MGHRA, CDR2 YSYEKL. The CDR3 sequence is CASSQAGTGANNEQFF. DNA for the CDR3: TGCGCCAGCAGCCAAGCCGGGACCGGTGCCAACAATGAGCAGTTCTTC.

The V and J genes are TRBV2 and TRBJ1-6; the D gene is possibly TRBD1 (6 bases). The CDR3 length is 14 residues. Trimming removed 11 bases at V and 4 bases at J, with 15 bases between. Germline values: CDR1 SNHLY, CDR2 FYNNEI. In DNA form, the CDR3 reads TGTGCCGGGACAAACCGGGATTATAATTCACCCCTCCACTTT. Protein sequence: CAGTNRDYNSPLHF.

This chain connects TRBV13 to TRBJ1-2; maybe TRBD1 (5 bases). The CDR3 is 15 residues long. Deletions cut 0 bases from V and 4 bases from J, with 12 bases between. Germline-derived CDR1 and CDR2 are PRHDT and FYEKMQ (reference sequence). The CDR3 reads CASSLGGLSVYGYTF. The DNA of the CDR3 is TGTGCCAGCAGCTTAGGGGGGCTCTCCGTCTATGGCTACACCTTC.

The chain couples TRBV6-1 to TRBJ1-5, with D tentatively TRBD1 (5 bases). The length of the CDR3 is 15 residues. The V end was cut by 3 bases, the J end by 1 base, with 10 bases between. Germline assignment: CDR1 MNHNS and CDR2 SASEGT. The CDR3 DNA reads as TGTGCCAGCAGTGATCTTTGGGGGAGCAATCAGCCCCAGCATTTT. It translates to CASSDLWGSNQPQHF.

The V and J genes are TRBV24-1 and TRBJ1-1, with D unresolved. CDR1 KGHDR and CDR2 SFDVKD come from the germline V gene. This CDR3 contains 13 residues. Trimming stripped 2 bases from V and 8 bases from J, with 11 bases between. The CDR3 reads CATSDSLHGEAFF. The CDR3 bases are TGTGCCACCAGTGATTCTCTACATGGAGAAGCTTTCTTT.

V and J are TRBV7-9 and TRBJ1-4; no firm D call. This CDR3 is built from 14 residues. V lost 2 bases to trimming and J lost 5 bases, with 9 bases between them. The germline V gene encodes CDR1 SEHNR and CDR2 FQNEAQ (reference sequence). The CDR3 region has the DNA TGTGCCAGCAGCTTAAGAGGTGGAAATGAAAAACTGTTTTTT. Its protein product is CASSLRGGNEKLFF.

The chain employs TRBV14 and TRBJ2-1, with 11 bases matching TRBD2. Germline V gives CDR1 SGHDN, CDR2 FVKESK. The J segment lost 0 bases and the V segment lost 0 bases, leaving 10 bases of the junction unmatched. This CDR3 has 20 amino acids. The CDR3 DNA reads as TGTGCCAGCAGCCAAGAACGGCGGGGACTAGCGGTTTCCTCCTACAATGAGCAGTTCTTC. Translating it yields CASSQERRGLAVSSYNEQFF.

Written as DNA, the CDR3 is TGTGCCAGCAGCTTGGTCCAGGACAATGAGCAGTTCTTC. Protein: CASSLVQDNEQFF. The V call is TRBV5-4, the J call TRBJ2-1; D is unclear. Germline V CDR1 and CDR2: SGHNT, YYREEE (reference sequence). The CDR3 loop spans 13 amino acids. The V end lost 0 bases, the J end lost 5 bases, and 6 bases lay between the germline ends.

V is TRBV19 and J is TRBJ1-5; 8 nucleotides align to TRBD1. CDR3 length: 14 residues. Per the germline V gene, CDR1 is LNHDA and CDR2 is SQIVND (reference sequence). V lost 6 bases and J lost 3; bases outside the gene matches: 4. The CDR3 reads CASRPDRDNQPQHF. CDR3 coding DNA: TGTGCCAGTAGGCCGGACAGGGACAATCAGCCCCAGCATTTT.

V usage is TRBV30 and J usage is TRBJ2-7; weak D call: TRBD1 (6 bases). This CDR3 region has 15 residues. Germline CDR1 GTSNPN, CDR2 SVGIG (reference sequence). Trimming removed 0 bases from V and 2 bases from J, with 14 bases in between. The CDR3 DNA follows: TGTGCCTGGAGTGTTGGGCAGGGGTGGACCTACGAGCAGTACGTC. Its protein is CAWSVGQGWTYEQYV.

To note about this clone: A read error may produce the germline difference seen at one junction end. V gene TRBV6-5 combines with J gene TRBJ2-7, with TRBD1 as a possible D gene (6 bases). Germline V gene data show CDR1 as MNHEY and CDR2 as SVGAGI. This CDR3 has 15 residues. The CDR3 bases are TGTGCCAGCAGTTACTCGAACAGGGATCCCCCGCTTAGGCACTTC. Translation gives CASSYSNRDPPLRHF.

J is TRBJ2-2 and V is TRBV4-2; weak D call: TRBD2 (6 bases). Germline loops: CDR1 LGHNA, CDR2 YNFKEQ. The V and J ends lost 4 bases and 6 bases respectively, with 15 bases between them. This CDR3 is built from 15 residues. CDR3 bases: TGTGCCAGCAGCCCCCAACCCGCGGGGTCCGGGGAGCTGTTTTTT. Its translation is CASSPQPAGSGELFF.

The sample holds one count of this clone. J is TRBJ2-7 and V is TRBV5-4; 7 bases are shared with TRBD1. This CDR3 region has 15 residues. Germline V lookup: CDR1 SGHNT, CDR2 YYREEE (reference sequence). With 0 bases clipped from V and 3 bases from J, the junction kept 6 bases outside the gene matches. CDR3 sequence reads: CASSLGDRAYYEQYF. The CDR3 nucleotides read TGTGCCAGCAGCTTGGGTGACAGGGCTTACTACGAGCAGTACTTC.

The chain couples TRBV9 to TRBJ2-3; possibly TRBD2 for D (5 bases). Germline V gives CDR1 SGDLS, CDR2 YYNGEE. The CDR3 loop spans 15 amino acids. V was pared by 1 base and J by 5 bases, with 14 bases between. CDR3 protein: CASSVLASYGDTQYF. CDR3 DNA: TGTGCCAGCAGCGTATTGGCTAGCTATGGAGATACGCAGTATTTT.

The chain has TRBV15 and TRBJ2-7, with 8 positions matching TRBD2. The V gene end was trimmed by 2 bases and the J gene end by 5 bases; junction bases not matched to a gene: 8. This CDR3 contains 15 residues. Germline CDR1 and CDR2: LNHNV and YYDKDF (reference sequence). CDR3: CATSRMGSGGHEQYV. CDR3 bases: TGTGCCACCAGCAGAATGGGGAGCGGGGGCCACGAGCAGTACGTC.

The chain couples TRBV20-1 to TRBJ2-5; D not certain. V was clipped by 6 bases and J by 8 bases, with 13 bases between them. Germline CDR1 and CDR2: DFQATT and SNEGSKA (reference sequence). CDR3 length equals 11 residues. CDR3 nucleotides: TGCAGTGCCCATGGACCGGTTACCCAGTACTTC. Protein product: CSAHGPVTQYF.

The V and J genes are TRBV5-4 and TRBJ1-3; D gene ambiguous. V lost 0 bases and J 3 bases, leaving 16 bases between the germline ends. The CDR3 loop spans 17 amino acids. CDR1 and CDR2 from the germline V gene are SGHNT and YYREEE (reference sequence). This CDR3 is CASSLVFAGLVGNTIYF. The CDR3 coding sequence is TGTGCCAGCAGCTTGGTTTTCGCGGGGTTGGTTGGAAACACCATATATTTT.

The V gene is TRBV6-6, the J gene TRBJ1-4; 8 bases are a match to TRBD1. V dropped 6 bases and J dropped 5; count of bases not matched to a gene: 5. This CDR3 is built from 14 residues. Per the germline V gene, CDR1 is MNHNY and CDR2 is SVGAGI (reference sequence). In DNA form, the CDR3 reads TGTGCCAGCAGCCGGACAGGGTCAAATGAAAAACTGTTTTTT. Amino acids: CASSRTGSNEKLFF.

The rearrangement joins TRBV5-1 to TRBJ1-4; maybe TRBD1 (6 bases). This CDR3 spans 15 amino acids. Germline loops: CDR1 SGHRS, CDR2 YFSETQ. Deletions cut 2 bases from V and 5 bases from J, with 13 bases between. CDR3 sequence: CASSFATTGNEKLFF. CDR3 DNA: TGCGCCAGCAGCTTCGCGACTACAGGGAATGAAAAACTGTTTTTT. The full variable domain, rest sourced from reference TRBV5-1 and TRBJ1-4, is KAGVTQTPRYLIKTRGQQVTLSCSPISGHRSVSWYQQTPGQGLQFLFEYFSETQRNKGNFPGRFSGRQFSNSRSEMNVSTLELGDSALYLCASSFATTGNEKLFFGSGTQLSVL.

This chain links TRBV2 with TRBJ1-4; 7 bases are a match to TRBD1. The CDR3 covers 13 residues. Per the germline V gene, CDR1 is SNHLY and CDR2 is FYNNEI. V lost 11 bases to trimming and J lost 3 bases; unmatched junction nucleotides: 6. The CDR3 spells CAFSTGSNEKLFF. CDR3 nucleotides: TGTGCCTTTTCGACAGGGTCTAATGAAAAACTGTTTTTT.

The gene calls are TRBV3-1 (or the pseudogene TRBV3-2) and TRBJ1-2; weak D call: TRBD1 (6 bases). Per the germline V gene, CDR1 is LGHDT and CDR2 is YNNKEL (reference sequence). There are 16 residues in the CDR3. The germline V and J ends were trimmed by 4 bases and 8 bases, with 23 bases remaining between them. The CDR3 DNA is TGTGCCAGCAGCCCCGGATCGGGGGCAAGTTTGGGAGGCTACACCTTC. Encoded protein: CASSPGSGASLGGYTF.

This chain uses TRBV7-9 with TRBJ2-1; 9 bases line up with TRBD2. Germline V lookup: CDR1 SEHNR, CDR2 FQNEAQ (reference sequence). The length of the CDR3 is 15 residues. Trimming took 5 bases from V and 9 from J; bases not matched to a gene: 11. CDR3 residues: CASSQNSGGLSEQFF. DNA of the CDR3: TGTGCCAGCAGCCAAAACAGCGGGGGGCTAAGTGAGCAGTTCTTC.

CDR3 sequence (DNA): TGTGCCAGCAGTTTTGGCAGCTACAATGAGCAGTTCTTC. Its translation is CASSFGSYNEQFF. The rearrangement joins TRBV12-3 or TRBV12-4 to TRBJ2-1, with D unclear. This CDR3 has 13 residues. Trimming shortened V by 3 bases and J by 3 bases, and 6 bases separated the two germline ends.

This clone was picked up one time. V usage is TRBV9 and J usage is TRBJ1-2, with D uncertain. V dropped 3 bases and J dropped 0 bases, with 12 bases sitting between them. This CDR3 comprises 15 residues. Germline V gene data show CDR1 as SGDLS and CDR2 as YYNGEE. CDR3 residues: CASSEMPEANYGYTF. The CDR3 nucleotides are TGTGCCAGCAGCGAAATGCCCGAAGCTAACTATGGCTACACCTTC. Based on the CDR3 plus reference TRBV9 and TRBJ1-2, the full variable domain is DSGVTQTPKHLITATGQRVTLRCSPRSGDLSVYWYQQSLDQGLQFLIQYYNGEERAKGNILERFSAQQFPDLHSELNLSSLELGDSALYFCASSEMPEANYGYTFGSGTRLTVV.

The chain has TRBV7-2 and TRBJ1-1, with unresolved D. Per germline, CDR1 SGHTA and CDR2 FQGNSA. The CDR3 is made up of 12 amino acids. Trimming stripped 5 bases from V and 1 base from J, with 5 bases between. CDR3 bases: TGTGCCAGCAGCCGAACGAACACTGAAGCTTTCTTT. Translation gives CASSRTNTEAFF. Variable domain in full (rest from reference TRBV7-2 and TRBJ1-1): GAGVSQSPSNKVTEKGKDVELRCDPISGHTALYWYRQSLGQGLEFLIYFQGNSAPDKSGLPSDRFSAERTGGSVSTLTIQRTQQEDSAVYLCASSRTNTEAFFGQGTRLTVV.

The table lists this clone with a count of one. The gene calls are TRBV7-9 and TRBJ1-6; 10 bases line up with TRBD1. This CDR3 is built from 16 residues. J gave up 8 bases and V 0 bases, and 4 bases lay outside the gene matches. Germline V gene data show CDR1 as SEHNR and CDR2 as FQNEAQ (reference sequence). The CDR3 DNA reads TGTGCCAGCAGCTTAGCTGGGACAGGGGCGTATTCACCCCTCCACTTT. Protein: CASSLAGTGAYSPLHF. The full variable domain, in which reference TRBV7-9 and TRBJ1-6 provide the parts outside the CDR3, is DTGVSQNPRHKITKRGQNVTFRCDPISEHNRLYWYRQTLGQGPEFLTYFQNEAQLEKSRLLSDRFSAERPKGSFSTLEIQRTEQGDSAMYLCASSLAGTGAYSPLHFGNGTRLTVT.